A selection of T cell receptor beta chains follows, all from one sample in a study of shared clonotypes between healthy human individuals. Sequencing was performed with immunoSEQ multiplex PCR; in TCRdb, only in-frame clones are kept and a portion is missing. Of 1.5 million to 2.5 million clones listed, around 96% are singletons. Input material: naive CD8+ T cells sorted from blood. The receptors here all came from a man aged 18 to 30 in good health. The CDR3 runs from the conserved cysteine through the conserved F or W. The order of the fields is clone size, V gene, J gene, D gene, CDR3 protein, CDR3 DNA. D genes are given only for firm matches. Part of the rows lack a size; the others show once, few, many or a class for expanded clones.

clone_size: -; v_call: TRBV7-7; j_call: TRBJ2-7; d_call: -; cdr3_aa: CASSLALGVTYEQYF; cdr3_nt: TGTGCTAGCAGCTTAGCGCTGGGGGTTACCTACGAGCAGTACTTC
clone_size: -; v_call: TRBV5-1; j_call: TRBJ2-7; d_call: TRBD2; cdr3_aa: CASSLGGLAAEQYF; cdr3_nt: TGCGCCAGCAGCTTGGGGGGACTAGCGGCGGAGCAGTACTTC
clone_size: -; v_call: TRBV27; j_call: TRBJ1-1; d_call: -; cdr3_aa: CASSYGGLGTEAFF; cdr3_nt: TGTGCCAGCAGTTATGGTGGTTTGGGCACTGAAGCTTTCTTT
clone_size: -; v_call: TRBV6-6; j_call: TRBJ1-5; d_call: TRBD1; cdr3_aa: CASSYGQENQPQHF; cdr3_nt: TGTGCCAGCAGTTACGGACAGGAGAATCAGCCCCAGCATTTT
clone_size: -; v_call: TRBV6-1; j_call: TRBJ1-1; d_call: -; cdr3_aa: CASSAMYEGTEAFF; cdr3_nt: TGTGCCAGCAGTGCAATGTACGAGGGGACTGAAGCTTTCTTT
clone_size: -; v_call: TRBV30; j_call: TRBJ2-3; d_call: -; cdr3_aa: CAYGHSVGLYF; cdr3_nt: TGTGCCTACGGACATTCCGTCGGACTGTATTTT
clone_size: -; v_call: TRBV30; j_call: TRBJ2-7; d_call: -; cdr3_aa: CAWSIHPWTEGSYEQYF; cdr3_nt: TGTGCCTGGAGTATTCATCCATGGACCGAAGGCTCCTACGAGCAGTACTTC
clone_size: -; v_call: TRBV5-4; j_call: TRBJ2-3; d_call: -; cdr3_aa: CASSPRGAGTDTQYF; cdr3_nt: TGTGCCAGCAGCCCGAGGGGGGCCGGCACAGATACGCAGTATTTT
clone_size: -; v_call: TRBV5-4; j_call: TRBJ2-1; d_call: -; cdr3_aa: CASSWGGEQFF; cdr3_nt: TGTGCCAGCAGCTGGGGTGGTGAGCAGTTCTTC
clone_size: -; v_call: TRBV19; j_call: TRBJ1-1; d_call: -; cdr3_aa: CASTSGDMNTEAFF; cdr3_nt: TGTGCCAGTACTTCAGGGGACATGAACACTGAAGCTTTCTTT
clone_size: -; v_call: TRBV27; j_call: TRBJ1-4; d_call: TRBD1; cdr3_aa: CASSYLPGQGAPELFF; cdr3_nt: TGTGCCAGCAGTTACCTACCGGGACAGGGGGCGCCTGAACTGTTTTTT
clone_size: -; v_call: TRBV6-1; j_call: TRBJ1-1; d_call: -; cdr3_aa: CASSEDYQGLNTEAFF; cdr3_nt: TGTGCCAGCAGTGAGGACTATCAAGGGTTGAACACTGAAGCTTTCTTT
clone_size: -; v_call: TRBV6-6; j_call: TRBJ2-5; d_call: -; cdr3_aa: CASSNGHNQETQYF; cdr3_nt: TGTGCCAGCAGTAACGGACACAACCAAGAGACCCAGTACTTC
clone_size: -; v_call: TRBV5-6; j_call: TRBJ2-7; d_call: -; cdr3_aa: CASSPPQGTVAYEQYF; cdr3_nt: TGTGCCAGCAGCCCTCCCCAGGGGACGGTTGCCTACGAGCAGTACTTC
clone_size: -; v_call: TRBV15; j_call: TRBJ2-3; d_call: -; cdr3_aa: CATSRAGYSTDTQYF; cdr3_nt: TGTGCCACCAGCAGAGCAGGGTATAGCACAGATACGCAGTATTTT
clone_size: -; v_call: TRBV7-9; j_call: TRBJ1-2; d_call: -; cdr3_aa: CASSPAGTDNYGYTF; cdr3_nt: TGTGCCAGCAGCCCCGCCGGGACGGATAACTATGGCTACACCTTC
clone_size: -; v_call: TRBV4-3; j_call: TRBJ2-7; d_call: -; cdr3_aa: CASSQVSHTGYEQYF; cdr3_nt: TGCGCCAGCAGCCAAGTCTCTCACACAGGCTACGAGCAGTACTTC
clone_size: -; v_call: TRBV19; j_call: TRBJ1-1; d_call: -; cdr3_aa: CASSIWGTGGTEAFF; cdr3_nt: TGTGCCAGTAGTATATGGGGGACTGGTGGAACTGAAGCTTTCTTT
clone_size: -; v_call: TRBV12-5; j_call: TRBJ1-1; d_call: -; cdr3_aa: CASATSPSGATEAFF; cdr3_nt: TGTGCTAGTGCCACCTCACCGTCGGGGGCGACTGAAGCTTTCTTT
clone_size: -; v_call: TRBV5-8; j_call: TRBJ2-7; d_call: -; cdr3_aa: CASSLPSRQGGFEQYF; cdr3_nt: TGTGCCAGCAGCCTGCCCAGCCGGCAGGGCGGTTTCGAGCAGTACTTC
clone_size: -; v_call: TRBV21-1; j_call: TRBJ2-7; d_call: -; cdr3_aa: CASSKRHTFPFYEQYF; cdr3_nt: TGTGCCAGCAGCAAGCGGCACACCTTCCCTTTCTACGAGCAGTACTTC
clone_size: -; v_call: TRBV7-9; j_call: TRBJ2-3; d_call: TRBD1; cdr3_aa: CASSFPSKTGGLTDTQYF; cdr3_nt: TGTGCCAGCAGCTTCCCGTCGAAGACAGGGGGTTTAACAGATACGCAGTATTTT
clone_size: -; v_call: TRBV28; j_call: TRBJ1-4; d_call: -; cdr3_aa: CASSNEKLFF; cdr3_nt: TGTGCCAGCAGCAATGAAAAACTGTTTTTT
clone_size: -; v_call: TRBV27; j_call: TRBJ2-7; d_call: TRBD2; cdr3_aa: CASSPSPGLAGNYEQYF; cdr3_nt: TGTGCCAGCAGTCCAAGCCCCGGACTAGCGGGTAATTACGAGCAGTACTTC
clone_size: -; v_call: TRBV19; j_call: TRBJ1-2; d_call: -; cdr3_aa: CASSIDLEVFSTPYGYTF; cdr3_nt: TGTGCCAGTAGTATAGATCTAGAGGTCTTTTCAACGCCCTATGGCTACACCTTC
clone_size: -; v_call: TRBV25-1; j_call: TRBJ2-4; d_call: -; cdr3_aa: CASSESGDLNIQYF; cdr3_nt: TGTGCCAGCAGTGAATCTGGGGACCTAAACATTCAGTACTTC
clone_size: -; v_call: TRBV7-9; j_call: TRBJ2-4; d_call: -; cdr3_aa: CASSSLDIQYF; cdr3_nt: TGTGCCAGCAGCTCCTTGGACATTCAGTACTTC
clone_size: once; v_call: TRBV6-4; j_call: TRBJ2-1; d_call: -; cdr3_aa: CASSIHGVGKNEQFF; cdr3_nt: TGTGCCAGCAGCATTCACGGGGTTGGCAAAAATGAGCAGTTCTTC
clone_size: -; v_call: TRBV9; j_call: TRBJ2-2; d_call: -; cdr3_aa: CASSVDPSSANTGELFF; cdr3_nt: TGTGCCAGCAGCGTAGACCCCTCCTCGGCGAACACCGGGGAGCTGTTTTTT
clone_size: -; v_call: TRBV10-2; j_call: TRBJ1-4; d_call: -; cdr3_aa: CASTQGINLEKLFF; cdr3_nt: TGCGCCAGCACCCAGGGGATAAATCTTGAAAAACTGTTTTTT
clone_size: -; v_call: TRBV5-1; j_call: TRBJ2-7; d_call: -; cdr3_aa: CASSLEGTSYEQYF; cdr3_nt: TGCGCCAGCAGCTTGGAGGGTACGTCATACGAGCAGTACTTC